This T cell receptor (beta chain) appears in the sequencing data of a study of T cells expressing NK-cell markers (dated by TCRdb to the early 2020s). With regard to the full study: Three sorted T-cell subsets (CD3+CD56+NKG2C+, CD3+CD56+NKG2C- and CD3+CD56-NKG2C+) from several donors had their TCR beta-chain repertoires profiled. Seven of the eight sequenced donors were HCMV-seropositive and one was HCMV-seronegative. The eight sequenced donors were randomly selected healthy volunteers, three men and five women. Sequencing of the libraries produced 2 x 150 bp reads on Illumina HiSeq 2000/2500, MiSeq or NextSeq. Broad study findings and their caveats: Those dominant clonotypes were again the most abundant among CD3+CD56-NKG2C+ cells in several donors, at about 28.3-65%. Whether the expanded NKG2C-expressing T cell clones were specific for HCMV antigens remained unclear. For roughly six donors, the dominant CD3+CD56+NKG2C+ clonotypes were among the top 10 CD8+ clonotypes and accounted for 1.0-7.0% of CD8+ T cells.

The CDR3 numbers 13 residues from cysteine through phenylalanine. DNA was not recorded. In the germline V gene (reference sequence), CDR1 corresponds to LNHDA and CDR2 to SQIVND. HCMV-specific IgG was detected in serum with a commercial ELISA kit to determine HCMV serostatus. Peripheral blood mononuclear cells were isolated from blood by Ficoll density gradient centrifugation. The sequencer was an Illumina HiSeq 2000. 5'RACE template switching, by which a universal primer site and unique molecular identifiers were added, was used to make TCR beta cDNA libraries. Synthesis of cDNA was primed from the TCR beta constant segment and was followed by two consecutive PCR amplification steps. The original pipeline was this. Reads were demultiplexed and grouped by UMI with MIGEC, and clonotypes were assembled and quantified with MiTCR. To exclude erroneous sequences, any TCR cDNA sequence not supported by at least two reads was discarded. The tcR package was used for downstream repertoire analysis, with clonotypes matched between fractions based on CDR3 nucleotide sequence plus V segment. Antigen specificity was annotated against VDJdb with VDJmatch, allowing one amino acid substitution in CDR3. Each entry corresponds to one CDR3 protein sequence from reads that TCRdb reprocessed, and DNA is not given. TCRdb, rather than the study authors, made the V and J calls. This specimen's table enumerates some 440,000 distinct CDR3 sequences. The ten most abundant clones make up approximately 1.5% of the sample.

Turning to this clonotype: Its antigen remains unidentified.

Recombination connected TRBV19 to TRBJ2-1; the D call of TRBD2 rests on TCRdb alone, since no DNA is present to check it. Material for sequencing was blood T cells: a sorted CD56 or NKG2C T cell subset, CD4+ or CD8+ T cells, or bulk PBMC T cells (not recorded which). The TCR was taken from a woman in her forties or fifties in good health. Donor details come from another sample of the same person, matched by shared clones. The CDR3 sequence is CASRSAGGNEQFF.